These T cell receptor beta chains were read from a single sample in a study of T cell changes during pregnancy in multiple sclerosis. Sequenced by immunoSEQ multiplex PCR; TCRdb stores in-frame clones only, minus some. The table includes more than 80,000 clones, 92% detected once. The source material was peripheral blood, sampled in the first trimester of pregnancy. These receptors were taken from a female donor with multiple sclerosis, enrolled in a pregnancy study. Both conserved end residues are trimmed from each CDR3.

TRBV28	TRBJ2-7	ASSFPGAYEQY
TRBV15	TRBJ1-2	ATSRDGGGLGYT
TRBV9	TRBJ2-1	ASSQSGTGGYNEQF
TRBV2	TRBJ1-1	ASSDRGGVTEAF
TRBV9	TRBJ2-2	ASSGNRGSGTGANTGELF
TRBV5-1	TRBJ2-6	ASTEGFGANVLT
TRBV5-1	TRBJ2-7	ASSPKQEGRYEQY
TRBV5-1	TRBJ2-5	ASSLDGRGREETQY
TRBV13	TRBJ1-3	ASRSRAGTGNTIY
TRBV7-2	TRBJ2-2	AGRQGNTGELF
TRBV5-1	TRBJ1-4	ASSLVGARIGNTKVGEKLF
TRBV30	TRBJ1-1	AWSVEVRLTFIGTEAF
TRBV30	TRBJ2-3	AWSADRGPTDTQY
TRBV5-1	TRBJ1-3	ASSPDRGAGNTIY
TRBV6-5	TRBJ2-3	ASSTDYPIPRRQY
TRBV5-4	TRBJ2-1	ASRPGGSLYNEQF
TRBV18	TRBJ1-5	ASSPKRGYQPQH
TRBV7-3	TRBJ2-2	ASSSLTRTGELF
TRBV9	TRBJ1-1	ASSPRGTGAATEAF
TRBV11-2	TRBJ1-2	ASSPTGLGYT
TRBV9	TRBJ2-1	ASTVRDEQF
TRBV7-2	TRBJ2-5	ASSLVRESETQY
TRBV7-8	TRBJ2-1	ASSLKGTGNVNEQF
TRBV7-9	TRBJ2-3	ASSRSGVTDTQY
TRBV7-2	TRBJ1-1	ASSPRTGLDTEAF
TRBV1	TRBJ1-5	TSSQVGGALAPQNSNQPQH
TRBV5-4	TRBJ2-7	ASSLKGGRALYEQY
TRBV6-4	TRBJ2-3	ASSAESGQGASTQY
TRBV4-1	TRBJ1-2	ASSQVSFAGGEANYGYT
TRBV4-1	TRBJ2-3	ASSHDRDTQY
TRBV7-9	TRBJ1-3	ASSPLMASGGNTIY
TRBV7-3	TRBJ2-2	ASSLDFRGTGELF
TRBV28	TRBJ1-3	ASRKSGGGNTIY
TRBV6-5	TRBJ1-5	ASSSTFGGQPQH
TRBV5-6	TRBJ2-3	ASSSTLAGGIDTQY
TRBV7-2	TRBJ2-7	ASSLVSGRSSYEQY
TRBV7-2	TRBJ1-2	ASSQGSEGARGYT
TRBV7-2	TRBJ2-7	ASSSGTDYEQY
TRBV28	TRBJ1-2	ASSLPDRNYGYT
TRBV12-5	TRBJ2-1	ASGLTRDRVYNEQF
TRBV7-2	TRBJ1-1	ASSFGGQGLTEAF
TRBV5-1	TRBJ1-1	ASSSFQGAGTEAF